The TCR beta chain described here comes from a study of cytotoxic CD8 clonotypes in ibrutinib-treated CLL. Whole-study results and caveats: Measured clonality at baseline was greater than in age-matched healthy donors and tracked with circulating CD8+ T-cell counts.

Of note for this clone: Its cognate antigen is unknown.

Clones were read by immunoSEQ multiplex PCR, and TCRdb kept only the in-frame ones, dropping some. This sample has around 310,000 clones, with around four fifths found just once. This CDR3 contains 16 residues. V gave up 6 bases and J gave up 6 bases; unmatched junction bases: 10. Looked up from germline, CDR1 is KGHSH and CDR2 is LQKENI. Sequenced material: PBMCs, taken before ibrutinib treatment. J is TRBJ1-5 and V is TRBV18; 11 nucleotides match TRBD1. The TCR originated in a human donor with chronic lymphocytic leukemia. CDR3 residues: CASSPGQGAYVQPQHF. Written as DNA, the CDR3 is TGTGCCAGCTCCCCAGGACAGGGGGCTTATGTTCAGCCCCAGCATTTT.